The 30 T cell receptor beta chains below come from one sample, sequenced in a study of CD8 T cells in Susac syndrome (dated by TCRdb to the late 2010s). Libraries came from the immunoSEQ multiplex PCR assay. RNA was extracted using the RNeasy kit, and roughly 0.5 to 1 ug of the RNA was reverse transcribed with random hexamers. Through fastp at Q25 and MiXCR, TCRdb rebuilt clones from the public reads, retaining in-frame beta chains. Rows are combined by CDR3 protein, so each entry shows the most common genes and DNA. This sample holds about 240,000 distinct CDR3 sequences; 90% to 97% were observed only once. About 0.094% of the sample rests with the top ten. Sequencing was carried out using CD4+ T cells from PBMCs. The source is a human donor with Susac syndrome.

The rearrangement joins TRBV20-1 to TRBJ1-5, with a weak D call TRBD1 (6 bases). CDR3 length: 15 amino acids. The germline V gene has CDR1 DFQATT and CDR2 SNEGSKA (reference sequence). Trimming pared 3 bases from V and 0 bases from J, leaving 12 bases between. DNA for the CDR3: TGCAGTGCTAGTCTAGGACAGTATAGCAATCAGCCCCAGCATTTT. It yields the protein CSASLGQYSNQPQHF.

The chain recombines TRBV29-1 with TRBJ1-3; no clear D. This CDR3 comprises 12 residues. V lost 7 bases, J lost 4 bases, and 11 bases lay in between. Germline V lookup: CDR1 SQVTM, CDR2 ANQGSEA. CDR3 sequence: CSATLWGNTIYF. In DNA form, the CDR3 reads TGCAGCGCTACCCTCTGGGGAAACACCATATATTTT.

This clonotype was picked up one time. The rearrangement joins TRBV7-3 to TRBJ2-7; D not certain. CDR1 is SGHTA, CDR2 FQGTGA, per germline. V was clipped by 0 bases and J by 6 bases, with 3 bases between them. This CDR3 has 11 amino acids. This CDR3 is CASSLTSEQYF. CDR3 DNA: TGTGCCAGCAGCTTAACATCCGAGCAGTACTTC.

The J gene is TRBJ2-7, the V gene TRBV30; D is ambiguous. V lost 5 bases to trimming and J lost 3 bases, with 8 bases between them. Germline V gives CDR1 GTSNPN, CDR2 SVGIG (reference sequence). The CDR3 loop spans 11 amino acids. In DNA form, the CDR3 reads TGTGCCTGGTCGGAGCGCTACGAGCAGTACTTC. This encodes CAWSERYEQYF.

The genes are TRBV11-2 and TRBJ2-3, with a weak D call TRBD2 (6 bases). The germline gives CDR1 SGHAT, CDR2 FQNNGV. V lost 2 bases and J 0 bases, leaving 21 bases between the germline ends. The CDR3 length is 19 residues. The CDR3 nucleotides read TGTGCCAGCAGCTTAAGTATCGGTCCGGGGGTCGGAAGCACAGATACGCAGTATTTT. Translating gives CASSLSIGPGVGSTDTQYF.

The V and J genes are TRBV7-2 and TRBJ2-5, with TRBD2 as a possible D gene (6 bases). Germline V gene lookup returns CDR1 SGHTA and CDR2 FQGNSA. The CDR3 extends over 14 amino acids. V shed 5 bases and J shed 5 bases, with 15 bases lying between them. The CDR3 is CASSQNSGVETQYF. CDR3 in DNA: TGTGCCAGCAGCCAGAATAGCGGAGTGGAGACCCAGTACTTC.

The CDR3 DNA follows: TGCAGTGCTGGGACTAGCGGGTCCGAGGGGTTCTTC. This gives the protein CSAGTSGSEGFF. The chain combines TRBV20-1 with TRBJ2-1; 12 positions agree with TRBD2. With V trimmed by 5 bases and J by 15 bases, 8 bases remained unmatched. CDR1 DFQATT and CDR2 SNEGSKA come from the germline V gene (reference sequence). This CDR3 is 12 amino acids long.

This chain connects TRBV30 to TRBJ2-7, with TRBD1 matching over 7 bases. Germline CDR1 reads GTSNPN; CDR2 reads SVGIG (reference sequence). The CDR3 is 12 amino acids. V lost 5 bases and J lost 6; bases outside the gene matches: 7. This CDR3 reads CAWSPQGLEQYF. CDR3 nucleotides: TGTGCCTGGTCGCCACAGGGGCTCGAGCAGTACTTC.

This chain connects TRBV2 to TRBJ2-2; D gene unclear. This CDR3 has 13 amino acids. The germline V gene has CDR1 SNHLY and CDR2 FYNNEI. With 6 bases removed from V and 7 bases from J, the gap between germline ends came to 12 bases. CDR3 in DNA: TGTGCCAGCAGGATACTGGCCGGCGGGGAGCTGTTTTTT. Protein product: CASRILAGGELFF.

The chain is built from TRBV7-2 and TRBJ2-6; 11 bases line up with TRBD2. Unmatched junction bases numbered 11, after V lost 5 bases and J lost 2 bases. The CDR3 loop spans 19 amino acids. Germline V gene data show CDR1 as SGHTA and CDR2 as FQGNSA. In DNA, the CDR3 is TGTGCCAGCAGCCTACTCCTCCTAGCGGGAGGAACTGGGGCCAACGTCCTGACTTTC. Amino acids: CASSLLLLAGGTGANVLTF.

The chain is built from TRBV20-1 and TRBJ2-7; TRBD1 agrees at 9 bases. Losses at the gene ends were 2 bases for V and 8 bases for J; bases not matched to a gene: 7. CDR1 is DFQATT, CDR2 SNEGSKA, per germline (reference sequence). The CDR3 loop spans 13 amino acids. CDR3 bases: TGCAGTGCTAGACCGGGACAGGGTCCCCAGCAGTACTTC. As protein: CSARPGQGPQQYF.

This rearrangement joins TRBV6-5 to TRBJ1-4; 7 bases fit TRBD1. This CDR3 comprises 14 residues. V lost 6 bases to trimming and J lost 6 bases; unmatched junction nucleotides: 7. From germline, CDR1 is MNHEY and CDR2 SVGAGI. This chain's CDR3 is CASSQGGPDEKLFF. The DNA of the CDR3 is TGTGCCAGCAGCCAGGGGGGCCCGGATGAAAAACTGTTTTTT.

The rearrangement joins TRBV29-1 to TRBJ1-2; D call uncertain. The CDR3 runs to 11 residues. V gave up 6 bases and J gave up 4 bases, with 9 bases separating them. The germline CDR1 and CDR2 sequences are SQVTM and ANQGSEA. CDR3 DNA sequence: TGCAGCGTAGAAATTTCCTATGGCTACACCTTC. Encoded protein: CSVEISYGYTF.

This chain links TRBV3-1 with TRBJ2-1, with TRBD2 identical over 8 bases. The germline V gene encodes CDR1 LGHDT and CDR2 YNNKEL (reference sequence). With V trimmed by 4 bases and J by 8 bases, 10 bases remained unmatched. The CDR3 consists of 15 residues. The CDR3 protein is CASSPSPGRADEQFF. CDR3 DNA sequence: TGTGCCAGCAGCCCCTCTCCCGGGAGGGCCGATGAGCAGTTCTTC.

The chain links TRBV2 to TRBJ2-7, with a possible D match to TRBD2 (6 bases). Trimming took off 7 bases at V and 2 bases at J, with 9 bases between the two ends. Germline-derived CDR1 and CDR2 are SNHLY and FYNNEI. This CDR3 has 12 residues. The chain's CDR3 is CASKWEAYEQYF. The CDR3 DNA sequence: TGTGCCAGCAAGTGGGAGGCCTACGAGCAGTACTTC.

This chain connects TRBV11-2 to TRBJ2-1; TRBD2 matches at 13 bases. Per germline, CDR1 SGHAT and CDR2 FQNNGV. There are 15 residues in the CDR3. With V trimmed by 6 bases and J by 4 bases, 3 bases remained unmatched. The DNA for the CDR3 is TGTGCCAGCAGTAGACTAGCGGGAGGTTACAATGAGCAGTTCTTC. This encodes CASSRLAGGYNEQFF.

This chain links TRBV20-1 with TRBJ2-3; D possibly corresponds to TRBD2 (5 bases). V was cut by 5 bases and J by 4 bases, with 10 bases left in between. The CDR3 contains 12 residues. Germline V gene sequence: CDR1 DFQATT, CDR2 SNEGSKA (reference sequence). The CDR3 protein is CSAAGGPDTQYF. The CDR3 bases are TGCAGTGCTGCCGGAGGACCAGATACGCAGTATTTT.

The chain couples TRBV6-1 to TRBJ1-2, with 7 nucleotides matching TRBD1. The trim removed 5 bases at V and 3 bases at J, leaving 6 bases unmatched. The V gene's germline CDR1 is MNHNS and CDR2 SASEGT. The CDR3 runs 14 residues. The CDR3 reads CASSRTGSDYGYTF. CDR3 in DNA: TGTGCCAGCAGTAGGACAGGCTCGGACTATGGCTACACCTTC.

The genes are TRBV30 and TRBJ2-2; maybe TRBD1 (6 bases). CDR1 is GTSNPN and CDR2 is SVGIG in the germline V gene (reference sequence). V shed 4 bases and J shed 5 bases, with 11 bases lying between them. The length of the CDR3 is 13 residues. The CDR3 is CAWNVQGTGELFF. CDR3 sequence (DNA): TGTGCCTGGAATGTGCAGGGGACCGGGGAGCTGTTTTTT.

The rearrangement links TRBV3-1 to TRBJ1-2; no reliable D call. Germline CDR1 is LGHDT and CDR2 is YNNKEL (reference sequence). Deletions cut 4 bases from V and 6 bases from J, with 6 bases between. This CDR3 spans 11 amino acids. CDR3 residues: CASSLRDGYTF. The CDR3 region has the DNA TGTGCCAGCAGCCTGAGGGATGGCTACACCTTC.

The chain joins TRBV24-1 to TRBJ2-1; 11 bases are a match to TRBD1. V shed 5 bases and J 5 bases; nucleotides not matched to a gene: 10. Germline CDR1 KGHDR, CDR2 SFDVKD. This CDR3 comprises 17 residues. In DNA form, the CDR3 reads TGTGCCACCAGTGGGACAGGGGGCCACCTTCCAGACAATGAGCAGTTCTTC. Translating it yields CATSGTGGHLPDNEQFF.

This chain uses TRBV13 with TRBJ2-2; TRBD2 agrees at 13 bases. The germline V gene encodes CDR1 PRHDT and CDR2 FYEKMQ (reference sequence). Unmatched junction bases numbered 8, after V lost 2 bases and J lost 8 bases. The CDR3 consists of 17 residues. The CDR3 region is CASSLPGLAGATGELFF. In DNA, the CDR3 is TGTGCCAGCAGCTTACCCGGACTAGCGGGAGCCACAGGGGAGCTGTTTTTT. Full variable domain (missing parts from reference TRBV13 and TRBJ2-2): AAGVIQSPRHLIKEKRETATLKCYPIPRHDTVYWYQQGPGQDPQFLISFYEKMQSDKGSIPDRFSAQQFSDYHSELNMSSLELGDSALYFCASSLPGLAGATGELFFGEGSRLTVL.

The chain recombines TRBV6-2 or TRBV6-3 with TRBJ1-2, with a possible D match to TRBD1 (6 bases). Germline-derived CDR1 and CDR2 are MNHEY and SVGEGT. V lost 10 bases, J lost 2 bases, and 14 bases lay in between. The CDR3 loop spans 13 amino acids. CDR3 nucleotide sequence: TGTGCCACCAACAGGGACTCGAACTATGGCTACACCTTC. Translation: CATNRDSNYGYTF.

This CDR3 reads CAWREQPGGAYGYTF. The CDR3 coding sequence is TGTGCCTGGAGGGAACAACCAGGGGGCGCCTATGGCTACACCTTC. J is TRBJ1-2 and V is TRBV30; 8 bases align to TRBD1. Trimming cost V 3 bases and J 4 bases; bases outside gene matches: 10. The CDR3 has 15 residues. Germline V gives CDR1 GTSNPN, CDR2 SVGIG (reference sequence).

V is TRBV29-1 and J is TRBJ2-3, with 7 bases matching TRBD2. The V gene end was trimmed by 0 bases and the J gene end by 5 bases; junction bases not matched to a gene: 2. Germline CDR1 reads SQVTM; CDR2 reads ANQGSEA. The CDR3 consists of 13 residues. In DNA, the CDR3 is TGCAGCGTTGAAGAAGGGGAGGGAGATACGCAGTATTTT. This translates into CSVEEGEGDTQYF.

The V call is TRBV29-1, the J call TRBJ2-5; the match to TRBD2 covers 12 bases. With 5 bases clipped from V and 3 bases from J, the junction kept 4 bases outside the gene matches. The CDR3 runs 14 residues. Germline assignment: CDR1 SQVTM and CDR2 ANQGSEA. The CDR3 spells CSVFRLAGEETQYF. The DNA for the CDR3 is TGCAGCGTTTTTCGACTAGCGGGAGAAGAGACCCAGTACTTC.

V and J are TRBV30 and TRBJ2-3; 12 bases map to TRBD2. The CDR3 length is 13 residues. After removal of 6 bases from V and 5 bases from J, the junction contained 3 bases not matched to a gene. CDR1 is GTSNPN, CDR2 SVGIG, per germline (reference sequence). CDR3 protein: CACPLAGGDTQYF. As DNA, the CDR3 is TGTGCCTGTCCACTAGCGGGAGGAGATACGCAGTATTTT.

The V and J genes are TRBV7-9 and TRBJ2-1; D may be TRBD1 (6 bases). The CDR3 is 15 residues long. V was trimmed by 1 base and J by 10 bases, leaving 17 bases between them. Per germline, CDR1 SEHNR and CDR2 FQNEAQ (reference sequence). The CDR3 DNA is TGTGCCAGCAGCTTAGAAACACAGGGAAGTGGGGAGCAGTTCTTC. The encoded protein is CASSLETQGSGEQFF.

V is TRBV28 and J is TRBJ2-2; D is undetermined. This CDR3 contains 15 residues. Trimming left V 3 bases short and J 6 bases short, with 14 bases between. Germline values: CDR1 MDHEN, CDR2 SYDVKM. CDR3 in DNA: TGTGCCAGCAGTTTTTCCTCTCGTGTGGCCGGGGAGCTGTTTTTT. This sequence encodes CASSFSSRVAGELFF.

The chain joins TRBV6-5 to TRBJ1-2; no reliable D call. The CDR3 spans 13 residues. V was trimmed by 6 bases and J by 0 bases, leaving 8 bases between them. Germline assignment: CDR1 MNHEY and CDR2 SVGAGI. The CDR3 protein is CASRLDANYGYTF. In DNA form, the CDR3 reads TGTGCCAGCAGACTGGACGCTAACTATGGCTACACCTTC.